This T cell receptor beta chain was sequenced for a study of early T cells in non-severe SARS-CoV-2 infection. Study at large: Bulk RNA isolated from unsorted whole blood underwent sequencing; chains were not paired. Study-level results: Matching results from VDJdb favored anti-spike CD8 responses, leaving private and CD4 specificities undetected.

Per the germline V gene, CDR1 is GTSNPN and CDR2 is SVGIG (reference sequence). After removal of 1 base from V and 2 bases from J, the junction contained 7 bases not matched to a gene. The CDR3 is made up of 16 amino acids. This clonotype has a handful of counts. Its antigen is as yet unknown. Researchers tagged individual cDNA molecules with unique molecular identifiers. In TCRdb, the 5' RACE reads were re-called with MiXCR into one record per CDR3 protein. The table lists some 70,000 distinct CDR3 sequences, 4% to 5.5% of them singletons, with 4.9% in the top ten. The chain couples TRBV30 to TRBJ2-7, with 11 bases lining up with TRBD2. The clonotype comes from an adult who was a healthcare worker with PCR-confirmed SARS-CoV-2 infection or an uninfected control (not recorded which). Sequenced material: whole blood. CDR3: CAWSAGLTSGTYEQYF. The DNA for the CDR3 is TGTGCCTGGAGTGCGGGACTGACTAGCGGGACCTACGAGCAGTACTTC.